This T cell receptor beta chain originates from a study of T cell responses to AZD1222 COVID-19 vaccine. Study-level findings and limits: Researchers took repertoire samples only after the peak T cell response had come. Clonal diversity was possibly underestimated; the donors were predominantly white British and more often female. Close to half of spike-specific TCRs reportedly recognize unmutated variant regions.

As for this clone: The antigen is not known.

Unmatched junction bases numbered 1, after V lost 3 bases and J lost 5 bases. The CDR3 runs to 14 residues. CDR1 KGHDR and CDR2 SFDVKD come from the germline V gene. Produced via immunoSEQ multiplex PCR; TCRdb's table is partial and in-frame only. Here the sample spans more than 150,000 clones, approximately 92% being singletons. This material consisted of peripheral blood, taken on day 0 of AZD1222 vaccination. The sequence was collected from an adult in good health. V gene TRBV24-1 combines with J gene TRBJ2-2, with TRBD2 identical over 8 bases. The CDR3 spells CATSDRLATGELFF. The CDR3 nucleotides read TGTGCCACCAGTGATCGACTAGCGACCGGGGAGCTGTTTTTT.